Detailed here is one T cell receptor (beta chain). Antigen specificity is unknown. This sample stems from a study of T-cell reconstitution after alpha-beta-depleted transplantation in children. General study results and limits: Several patients had high TCRbeta diversity at day 60; it came from surviving recipient T cells and thymic progenitors. The authors attributed T-cell counts and diversity one year after transplant mostly to newly produced T cells.

This CDR3 has 14 residues. V was trimmed by 3 bases and J by 8 bases, leaving 15 bases between them. CDR1 is SGHAT, CDR2 FQNNGV, per germline. Preparation of the TCRbeta library was carried out with unique molecular identifiers. TCRdb fed the PCR reads into MiXCR, producing one record per CDR3 protein. The sample has about 640,000 distinct CDR3 sequences; 10% to 15% are singletons. The genes are TRBV11-2 and TRBJ2-3; the D gene is possibly TRBD2 (5 bases). This specimen was PBMCs, mostly from graft donor cells, taken 360 days after TCRalphabeta/CD19-depleted stem cell transplant. This TCR was recovered from a male patient aged 10 to 17 who had a stem cell transplant for acute myeloid leukemia, so the T cells may come from the graft donor. Written as DNA, the CDR3 is TGTGCCAGCAGCTTGGAACTAGTGCTAGCTACGCAGTATTTT. This codes for CASSLELVLATQYF.